This T cell receptor beta chain was sequenced for a study of technical replicates of blood from a handful of donors. The assay was immunoSEQ multiplex PCR, and TCRdb's table has in-frame clones only and misses some. The table lists some 99,000 clones, about 95% of them singletons. The V end lost 3 bases, the J end lost 7 bases, and 17 bases lay between the germline ends. This CDR3 spans 15 amino acids. Germline CDR1 and CDR2: SGHRS and YFSETQ. The rearrangement links TRBV5-1 to TRBJ1-5; possible D gene TRBD1, 6 bases. Sample: T cells isolated from PBMCs. This TCR derives from a human donor in good health. The CDR3 DNA is TGCGCCAGCAGCTCGAGGGGGGGGGAAGGACAGCCCCAGCATTTT. This sequence encodes CASSSRGGEGQPQHF.